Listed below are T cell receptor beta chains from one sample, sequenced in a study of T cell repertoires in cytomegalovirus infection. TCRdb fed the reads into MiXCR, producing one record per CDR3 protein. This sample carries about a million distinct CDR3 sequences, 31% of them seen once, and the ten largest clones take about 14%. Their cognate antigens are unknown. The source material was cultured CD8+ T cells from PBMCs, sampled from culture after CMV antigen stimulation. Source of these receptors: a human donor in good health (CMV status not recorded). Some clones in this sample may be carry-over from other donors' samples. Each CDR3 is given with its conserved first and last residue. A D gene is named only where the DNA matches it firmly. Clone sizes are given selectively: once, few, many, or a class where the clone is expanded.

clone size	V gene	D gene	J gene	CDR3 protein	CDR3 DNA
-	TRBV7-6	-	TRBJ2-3	CASSLDFVAVADTQYF	TGTGCCAGCAGCTTAGATTTTGTGGCCGTGGCAGATACGCAGTATTTT
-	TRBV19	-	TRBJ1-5	CASTAGGQPQHF	TGTGCCAGTACCGCTGGAGGGCAGCCCCAGCATTTT
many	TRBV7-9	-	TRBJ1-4	CASSLLGGEKLFF	TGTGCCAGCAGCTTACTCGGAGGGGAAAAACTGTTTTTT
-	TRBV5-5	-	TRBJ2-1	CASSLGEWGYNEQFF	TGTGCCAGCAGCCTAGGGGAGTGGGGCTACAATGAGCAGTTCTTC
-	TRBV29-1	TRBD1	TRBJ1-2	CSVPTGVWPTNYGYTF	TGCAGCGTTCCGACAGGGGTTTGGCCGACTAACTATGGCTACACCTTC
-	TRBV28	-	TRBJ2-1	CASSPPGELYNEQFF	TGTGCCAGCAGTCCCCCAGGGGAGCTCTACAATGAGCAGTTCTTC
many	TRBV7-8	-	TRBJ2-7	CASSLPLDTSSYEQYF	TGTGCCAGCAGCTTACCCCTGGACACAAGCTCCTACGAGCAGTACTTC
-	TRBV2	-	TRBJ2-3	CASSEALLGEGTDTQYF	TGTGCCAGCAGTGAAGCGCTTCTCGGGGAGGGCACAGATACGCAGTATTTT
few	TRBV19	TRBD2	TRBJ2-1	CASSIGAGRLNEQFF	TGTGCCAGTAGTATCGGAGCGGGGCGACTCAATGAGCAGTTCTTC
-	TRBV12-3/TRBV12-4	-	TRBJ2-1	CASSPTGPTEQFF	TGTGCCAGCAGTCCAACAGGGCCCACTGAGCAGTTCTTC
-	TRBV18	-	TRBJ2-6	CASSQKARSSGANVLTF	TGTGCCAGCTCACAAAAAGCTCGGAGCTCTGGGGCCAACGTCCTGACTTTC
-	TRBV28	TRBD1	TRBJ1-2	CASSKPLTGVQGYTF	TGTGCCAGCAGTAAACCCTTAACAGGGGTTCAAGGCTACACCTTC
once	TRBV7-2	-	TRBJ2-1	CASSLARLPTNEQFF	TGTGCCAGCAGCTTAGCAAGATTACCGACAAATGAGCAGTTCTTC
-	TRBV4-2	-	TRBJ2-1	CASSQEGGAWDNEQFF	TGTGCCAGCAGCCAAGAAGGGGGGGCATGGGATAATGAGCAGTTCTTC
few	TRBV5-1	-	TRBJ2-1	CASSPNYEQFF	TGCGCCAGCAGCCCCAACTATGAGCAGTTCTTC
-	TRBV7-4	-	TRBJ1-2	CASSLEGGPCGYTF	TGTGCCAGCAGCTTAGAAGGGGGACCTTGTGGCTACACCTTC
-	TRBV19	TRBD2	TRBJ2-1	CASSAGLGGFYEQFF	TGTGCCAGTAGTGCCGGACTAGGCGGTTTCTATGAGCAGTTCTTC
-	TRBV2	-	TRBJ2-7	CASSPRSSNEQYF	TGTGCCAGCAGTCCAAGGAGTAGCAACGAGCAGTACTTC
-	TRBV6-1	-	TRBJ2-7	CATWSPGQLYEQYF	TGTGCCACCTGGTCCCCGGGTCAACTCTACGAGCAGTACTTC
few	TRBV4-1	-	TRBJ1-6	CASSQYLTGRDNSPLHF	TGCGCCAGCAGCCAATATCTAACGGGCAGGGATAATTCACCCCTCCACTTT
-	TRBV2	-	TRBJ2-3	CASSETPTLALGADTQYF	TGTGCCAGCAGTGAAACCCCAACCCTAGCCCTGGGGGCAGATACGCAGTATTTT
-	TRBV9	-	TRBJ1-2	CASSVAADHNYGYTF	TGTGCCAGCAGCGTAGCTGCAGACCACAACTATGGCTACACCTTC
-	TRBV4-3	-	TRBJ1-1	CASSQDFSGVNTEAFF	TGCGCCAGCAGCCAAGATTTTTCAGGGGTGAACACTGAAGCTTTCTTT
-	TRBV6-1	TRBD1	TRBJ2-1	CASSAPSLPDRGYNNEQFF	TGTGCCAGCAGTGCCCCCTCTCTCCCGGACAGGGGGTACAACAATGAGCAGTTCTTC
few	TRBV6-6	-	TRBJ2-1	CASSYLGARGGDEQFF	TGTGCCAGCAGTTACCTTGGGGCTCGCGGGGGCGATGAGCAGTTCTTC
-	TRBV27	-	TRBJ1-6	CASSLIGEIHPLHF	TGTGCCAGCAGTTTAATCGGGGAAATTCACCCCCTCCACTTT
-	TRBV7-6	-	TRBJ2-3	CASSLRRDFETDTQYF	TGTGCCAGCAGCTTAAGGAGGGACTTTGAAACAGATACGCAGTATTTT
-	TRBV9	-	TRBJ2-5	CASSVGGDRVNGETQYF	TGTGCCAGCAGCGTGGGGGGAGACAGGGTTAACGGAGAGACCCAGTACTTC
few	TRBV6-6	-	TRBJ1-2	CASSEVGSYGYTF	TGTGCCAGCAGTGAGGTGGGCAGCTATGGCTACACCTTC
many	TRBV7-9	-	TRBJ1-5	CASSLAASGRHNQPQHF	TGTGCCAGCAGCTTAGCTGCTAGCGGACGCCACAATCAGCCCCAGCATTTT
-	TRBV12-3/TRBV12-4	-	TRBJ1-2	CASRVRDIYGYTF	TGTGCCAGCAGAGTCCGGGACATCTATGGCTACACCTTC
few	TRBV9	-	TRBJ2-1	CASSAGAGPEQFF	TGTGCCAGCAGCGCAGGGGCCGGGCCCGAGCAGTTCTTC
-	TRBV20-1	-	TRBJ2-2	CSARDYGGRNTGELFF	TGCAGTGCTAGAGATTACGGGGGCCGAAACACCGGGGAGCTGTTTTTT
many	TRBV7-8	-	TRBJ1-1	CASSTRAAGAEQAFF	TGTGCCAGCAGTACCCGGGCGGCGGGGGCCGAGCAGGCTTTCTTT
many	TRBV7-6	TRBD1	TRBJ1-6	CASSSGQGAGSPLHF	TGTGCCAGCAGTTCCGGACAGGGGGCAGGTTCACCCCTCCACTTT
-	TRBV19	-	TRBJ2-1	CASSVRVNEQSF	TGTGCCAGTAGTGTCAGGGTTAATGAGCAGTCCTTC
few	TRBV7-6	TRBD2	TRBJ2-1	CASSLMGPAGGLSSYYNEQFF	TGTGCCAGCAGCTTAATGGGCCCAGCGGGGGGCCTGAGTTCCTACTACAATGAGCAGTTCTTC
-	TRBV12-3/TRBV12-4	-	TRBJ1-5	CASSRGGGSQPQHF	TGTGCCAGCAGCCGCGGGGGCGGCAGTCAGCCCCAGCATTTT
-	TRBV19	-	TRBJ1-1	CASSPRVIYRDATEAFF	TGTGCCAGTAGTCCACGAGTGATTTACAGGGACGCGACTGAAGCTTTCTTT
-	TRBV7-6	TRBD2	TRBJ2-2	CASSLPPGLAGGNTGELFF	TGTGCCAGCAGCTTACCTCCGGGACTAGCGGGGGGTAACACCGGGGAGCTGTTTTTT
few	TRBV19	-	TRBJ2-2	CASSWGANTGELFF	TGTGCCAGTTCCTGGGGGGCGAACACCGGGGAGCTGTTTTTT
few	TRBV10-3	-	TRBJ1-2	CATGQNYGYTF	TGTGCCACCGGACAGAACTATGGCTACACCTTC
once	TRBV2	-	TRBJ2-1	CASSREPTGIYSYNEQFF	TGTGCCAGCAGTCGGGAACCCACTGGGATTTACTCCTACAATGAGCAGTTCTTC
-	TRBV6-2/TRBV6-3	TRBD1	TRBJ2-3	CASSDGTGGADTQYF	TGTGCCAGCAGTGACGGAACAGGGGGCGCAGATACGCAGTATTTT
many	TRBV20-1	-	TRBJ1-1	CNTWEGVTEAFF	TGCAACACCTGGGAGGGGGTCACTGAAGCTTTCTTT
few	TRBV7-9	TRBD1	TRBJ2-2	CASSLRPWDRGNTGELFF	TGTGCCAGCAGCTTACGCCCATGGGACAGGGGAAACACCGGGGAGCTGTTTTTT